The source of this T cell receptor beta chain is a study of cytomegalovirus exposure and HLA in healthy donors. 13 Jbeta primers and 60 Vbeta primers were used for the PCR. Profiled with immunoSEQ multiplex PCR; TCRdb holds only in-frame clones, not every one. Recorded for this sample: 80,000 to 100,000 clones. This CDR3 spans 14 amino acids. Germline CDR1 reads SGDLS; CDR2 reads YYNGEE. Trimming left V 0 bases short and J 5 bases short, with 12 bases between. The chain uses TRBV9 and TRBJ2-7; D perhaps matches TRBD1 (5 bases). Specimen: PBMCs. The TCR comes from a woman aged 25 to 39 in good health and CMV-seronegative. The CDR3 here is CASSVGQGAHEQYF. The CDR3 nucleotides are TGTGCCAGCAGCGTAGGGCAGGGTGCCCACGAGCAGTACTTC.